This T cell receptor beta chain derives from a study of T cells in Graves' hyperthyroidism and ophthalmopathy. This clonotype was observed a few times. Its target is not known. Study conclusions and caveats: Ophthalmopathy got predicted by the model a median 6.5 months before its onset.

Amplification yielded TCR beta CDR3 regions, with RNA transcripts as the source. TCR CDR3 regions were first amplified by RT-PCR with HTBI primers. One entry per CDR3 protein, called by TCRdb with MiXCR from the multiplex PCR reads. Of hundreds of thousands of distinct CDR3 sequences listed, nearly 45% are singletons. Source material: peripheral blood or thyroid tissue (not recorded which). The source of this sequence is an adult man with Graves' disease, either hyperthyroidism or ophthalmopathy (not recorded which).

CDR3 sequence (DNA): TGCGCCAGCAGCTTATTTACGGGGCGAGGGCAGCCCCAGCATTTT. Its translation: CASSLFTGRGQPQHF. The rearrangement uses TRBV5-1 and TRBJ1-5, with a weak D call TRBD1 (5 bases). Looked up from germline, CDR1 is SGHRS and CDR2 is YFSETQ. Trimming took off 2 bases at V and 7 bases at J, with 16 bases between the two ends. The CDR3 has 15 amino acids.